The table lists the clone carrying this T cell receptor beta chain with a few counts. The V end was cut by 2 bases, the J end by 4 bases, with 9 bases between. Germline V gene data show CDR1 as MGHDK and CDR2 as SYGVNS. The CDR3 runs to 13 residues. This sample is drawn from a study of cytotoxic CD8 clonotypes in ibrutinib-treated CLL. Generated by immunoSEQ multiplex PCR, the TCRdb table keeps only in-frame clones and is missing some. The table lists some 200,000 clones, 60% to 80% of them singletons. The source material was PBMCs, sampled after 12 months of ibrutinib treatment. This clonotype was obtained from a human donor with chronic lymphocytic leukemia. V is TRBV25-1 and J is TRBJ2-7; D not certain. CDR3 region: CASSEGVLYEQYF. The DNA for the CDR3 is TGTGCCAGCAGTGAAGGGGTGTTATACGAGCAGTACTTC.